The present entry profiles one T cell receptor (beta chain) with its context. The antigen remains unidentified. Unmatched junction bases numbered 1, after V lost 4 bases and J lost 2 bases. Per germline, CDR1 MNHEY and CDR2 SVGAGI. CDR3 length equals 14 residues. Every one of the donors was a Caucasian adult that lived in Nashville, Tennessee. This specimen comes from a study of shared clonotypes between healthy human individuals. Turning to the study itself: Donors consisted of two women and a few men between 18 and 49. Findings and limits, study-wide: Larger estimated richness was generally recorded for naive subsets relative to memory subsets. Relative to clonotypes present in all four donors, those not shared had lower generation probabilities.

Sequencing used immunoSEQ multiplex PCR; TCRdb keeps in-frame clones, though not all of them. The sample shows about 1.1 million clones, about 84% of them seen only once. Sequenced: memory CD4+ T cells from PBMCs. Regarding subset: CD45RA-negative fraction. The chain couples TRBV6-5 to TRBJ2-7; 11 bases match TRBD2. This clonotype originated in a man aged 18 to 30 in good health. Some clones in this sample may be carry-over from other donors' samples. CDR3 amino acids: CASSSGLAAYEQYF. CDR3 bases: TGTGCCAGCAGTTCGGGACTAGCGGCCTACGAGCAGTACTTC.